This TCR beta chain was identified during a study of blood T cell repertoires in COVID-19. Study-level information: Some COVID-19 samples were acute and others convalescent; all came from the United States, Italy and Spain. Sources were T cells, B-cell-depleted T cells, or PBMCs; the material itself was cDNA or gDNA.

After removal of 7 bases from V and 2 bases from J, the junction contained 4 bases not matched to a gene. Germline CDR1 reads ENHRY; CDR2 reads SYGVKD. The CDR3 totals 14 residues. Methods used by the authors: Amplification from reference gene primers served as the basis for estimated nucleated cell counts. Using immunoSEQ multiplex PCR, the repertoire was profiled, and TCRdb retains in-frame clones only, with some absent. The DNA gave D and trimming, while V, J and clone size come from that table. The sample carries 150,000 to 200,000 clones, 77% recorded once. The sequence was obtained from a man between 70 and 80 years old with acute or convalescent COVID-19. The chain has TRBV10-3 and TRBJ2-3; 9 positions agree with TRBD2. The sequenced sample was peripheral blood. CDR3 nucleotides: TGTGCCATCACCACTAGCGGGTCCACAGATACGCAGTATTTT. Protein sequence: CAITTSGSTDTQYF.